These T cell receptor beta chains were read from a single sample in a study of OX40 agonist ivuxolimab in advanced cancers. The table came from immunoSEQ multiplex PCR; TCRdb's copy has only in-frame clones and leaves some out. This table holds around 100,000 clones, around 87% found once. Sample: CD4+ or CD8+ T cells sorted from blood, taken in a trial of the OX40 agonist ivuxolimab. These TCRs come from an adult with an advanced solid tumor such as melanoma, head and neck, liver or kidney cancer. The CDR3 runs from the conserved cysteine through the conserved F or W. The D gene is left open where the match is weak. The listing skips clone size in some rows; elsewhere it reads once, few, many or a size class.

size,V,J,D,CDR3,DNA
NA,TRBV30,TRBJ1-1,NA,CAWSVYRAPKGEPMNTEAFF,TGTGCCTGGAGTGTCTACAGAGCCCCCAAAGGGGAACCTATGAACACTGAAGCTTTCTTT
NA,TRBV5-1,TRBJ1-2,TRBD1,CASSWTSGGRERYTF,TGCGCCAGCAGCTGGACCTCAGGGGGCAGAGAACGCTACACCTTC
NA,TRBV19,TRBJ1-5,NA,CASSIILSNQPQHF,TGTGCCAGTAGTATTATACTTAGCAATCAGCCCCAGCATTTT
NA,TRBV5-1,TRBJ2-7,NA,CASSLGGGYSYEQYF,TGCGCCAGCAGCTTAGGAGGGGGATATTCCTACGAGCAGTACTTC
NA,TRBV9,TRBJ2-3,TRBD2,CASSVKPTSGSGDTQYF,TGTGCCAGCAGCGTCAAGCCAACTAGCGGGAGTGGTGATACGCAGTATTTT
NA,TRBV5-4,TRBJ2-5,NA,CASSLLAGLQETQYF,TGTGCCAGCAGCTTGCTCGCGGGGCTCCAAGAGACCCAGTACTTC
NA,TRBV5-1,TRBJ1-2,NA,CASSLGDPSLGGYTF,TGCGCCAGCAGCTTGGGGGACCCCTCATTAGGGGGCTACACCTTC
NA,TRBV19,TRBJ1-5,TRBD1,CASKPDRWNQPQHF,TGTGCCAGTAAACCGGACAGGTGGAATCAGCCCCAGCATTTT
once,TRBV28,TRBJ1-2,NA,CASSFSGMDRNYGYTF,TGTGCCAGCAGTTTCTCCGGGATGGACAGAAACTATGGCTACACCTTC
NA,TRBV5-1,TRBJ1-1,TRBD1,CASSIGQGGMNTEAFF,TGCGCCAGCAGCATAGGACAGGGGGGAATGAACACTGAAGCTTTCTTT
NA,TRBV6-1,TRBJ2-5,NA,CASSEAGGRETQYF,TGTGCCAGCAGTGAAGCGGGGGGGCGGGAGACCCAGTACTTC
once,TRBV19,TRBJ2-3,TRBD2,CASSTRLAGGRTDTQYF,TGTGCCAGTAGTACGCGACTAGCGGGAGGCCGCACAGATACGCAGTATTTT
NA,TRBV2,TRBJ2-5,NA,CASTQDSQETQYF,TGTGCCAGCACCCAAGACAGCCAAGAGACCCAGTACTTC
NA,TRBV11-2,TRBJ2-5,TRBD2,CASSVSGTSETQYF,TGTGCCAGCAGCGTTAGCGGGACATCGGAGACCCAGTACTTC
NA,TRBV5-1,TRBJ2-2,NA,CASSRAPATGELFF,TGCGCCAGCTCCCGAGCACCTGCCACCGGGGAGCTGTTTTTT
NA,TRBV9,TRBJ2-5,NA,CASSVDALGETQYF,TGTGCCAGCAGCGTAGATGCCCTGGGAGAGACCCAGTACTTC
NA,TRBV28,TRBJ2-7,TRBD1,CASRDRVPYEQYF,TGTGCCAGTAGGGACAGGGTTCCCTACGAGCAGTACTTC
NA,TRBV5-4,TRBJ1-1,NA,CASSLSVDTNTEAFF,TGTGCCAGCAGCTTGTCGGTGGACACGAACACTGAAGCTTTCTTT
NA,TRBV6-1,TRBJ1-2,NA,CASSESGGWSYTF,TGTGCCAGCAGTGAGTCTGGAGGGTGGTCCTACACCTTC
NA,TRBV15,TRBJ2-7,NA,CATSRDHGRTYEQYF,TGTGCCACCAGCAGAGATCACGGACGGACCTACGAGCAGTACTTC
NA,TRBV7-2,TRBJ2-7,TRBD1,CASSWTGGSYEQYF,TGTGCCAGCAGCTGGACAGGGGGAAGTTACGAGCAGTACTTC
NA,TRBV2,TRBJ2-1,NA,CASKDSTYNEQFF,TGTGCCAGCAAAGACAGTACCTACAATGAGCAGTTCTTC
once,TRBV30,TRBJ2-1,NA,CAWRRGRVLQEQFF,TGTGCCTGGAGGCGCGGGCGGGTACTACAGGAGCAGTTCTTC
NA,TRBV6-1,TRBJ2-1,NA,CASMLRAGSYNEQFF,TGTGCCAGCATGTTACGAGCGGGCTCCTACAATGAGCAGTTCTTC
NA,TRBV5-1,TRBJ2-5,NA,CASGLGGSETQYF,TGCGCCAGCGGACTAGGGGGCTCAGAGACCCAGTACTTC
NA,TRBV11-2,TRBJ1-2,TRBD1,CASSLASFRTGTNYGYTF,TGTGCCAGCAGCTTAGCTTCTTTCAGGACAGGCACTAACTATGGCTACACCTTC
NA,TRBV11-2,TRBJ2-2,NA,CASSLTSRDTGELFF,TGTGCCAGCAGCTTAACCAGCAGGGACACCGGGGAGCTGTTTTTT
NA,TRBV30,TRBJ2-7,TRBD1,CAWTGQARGEQYF,TGTGCCTGGACCGGACAGGCGAGGGGCGAGCAGTACTTC
NA,TRBV7-2,TRBJ2-2,TRBD1,CASSLRTGNTGELFF,TGTGCCAGCAGCTTACGGACAGGGAACACCGGGGAGCTGTTTTTT
NA,TRBV5-1,TRBJ1-6,TRBD1,CASSPTGDNSPLHF,TGCGCCAGCAGCCCGACAGGGGATAATTCACCCCTCCACTTT
NA,TRBV2,TRBJ2-1,TRBD1,CASMDRTGSYNEQFF,TGTGCCAGCATGGATCGGACAGGCTCCTACAATGAGCAGTTCTTC
once,TRBV5-1,TRBJ2-3,TRBD2,CASSVPSGPYTDTQYF,TGCGCCAGCAGCGTACCTAGCGGTCCTTACACAGATACGCAGTATTTT
NA,TRBV11-2,TRBJ1-2,NA,CASRELRRRGREYGYTF,TGTGCCAGCAGGGAATTGAGACGGAGGGGCCGGGAGTATGGCTACACCTTC
NA,TRBV25-1,TRBJ1-1,NA,CASSESPGWFTEAFF,TGTGCCAGCAGTGAATCCCCGGGCTGGTTCACTGAAGCTTTCTTT
NA,TRBV14,TRBJ2-3,TRBD2,CASSLLAPGLRTDTQYF,TGTGCCAGCAGCCTTCTCGCCCCGGGACTACGCACAGATACGCAGTATTTT
NA,TRBV6-1,TRBJ1-6,TRBD1,CASRAGTDNSPLHF,TGTGCCAGCAGAGCAGGGACAGATAATTCACCCCTCCACTTT
NA,TRBV2,TRBJ1-2,TRBD1,CASSPETGGHYGYTF,TGTGCCAGCAGTCCGGAGACAGGGGGTCACTATGGCTACACCTTC
few,TRBV6-1,TRBJ1-2,NA,CASSEVLVAYGYTF,TGTGCCAGCAGTGAAGTCCTGGTGGCCTATGGCTACACCTTC
few,TRBV5-1,TRBJ2-3,TRBD2,CASPGLRNTDTQYF,TGCGCCAGTCCGGGACTACGAAACACAGATACGCAGTATTTT
NA,TRBV11-2,TRBJ2-1,NA,CASSRTRQSSYNEQFF,TGTGCCAGCAGCCGGACGAGGCAGAGCTCCTACAATGAGCAGTTCTTC
NA,TRBV20-1,TRBJ1-2,NA,CSARERDGYTF,TGCAGTGCTAGAGAGAGGGATGGCTACACCTTC
NA,TRBV27,TRBJ2-3,NA,CASRFSGEYTDTQYF,TGTGCCAGCCGTTTTTCGGGGGAATACACAGATACGCAGTATTTT
NA,TRBV28,TRBJ1-4,NA,CASSLDMGEKLFF,TGTGCCAGCAGTTTAGATATGGGGGAAAAACTGTTTTTT
NA,TRBV2,TRBJ1-4,NA,CASSFGGDEKLFF,TGTGCCAGCAGCTTTGGAGGTGACGAAAAACTGTTTTTT
NA,TRBV30,TRBJ1-2,NA,CAWSVAYGYTF,TGTGCCTGGAGTGTAGCCTATGGCTACACCTTC
NA,TRBV7-8,TRBJ2-7,TRBD1,CASSLGEGTGGFYEQYF,TGTGCCAGCAGCTTAGGGGAGGGGACAGGGGGCTTTTACGAGCAGTACTTC
NA,TRBV6-6,TRBJ2-1,TRBD2,CASTITSGRGEQFF,TGTGCCAGCACGATTACTAGCGGGAGGGGTGAGCAGTTCTTC
NA,TRBV19,TRBJ2-1,TRBD1,CASSTPQGAYNEQFF,TGTGCCAGTAGTACCCCCCAGGGGGCCTACAATGAGCAGTTCTTC
NA,TRBV11-1,TRBJ2-5,TRBD2,CASSNTRGQETQYF,TGTGCCAGCAGCAACACGCGGGGGCAAGAGACCCAGTACTTC
NA,TRBV7-6,TRBJ2-3,TRBD2,CASSLGLAGGDTQYF,TGTGCCAGCAGCCTCGGACTAGCGGGAGGGGATACGCAGTATTTT
once,TRBV6-5,TRBJ2-3,NA,CASESTDTQYF,TGTGCCAGCGAGTCCACAGATACGCAGTATTTT
NA,TRBV27,TRBJ2-7,NA,CASSPRDPPSYEQYF,TGTGCCAGCAGCCCGCGGGACCCCCCCTCCTACGAGCAGTACTTC
once,TRBV29-1,TRBJ2-3,TRBD2,CTGGTSTDTQYF,TGCACGGGGGGTACTAGCACAGATACGCAGTATTTT
NA,TRBV25-1,TRBJ1-3,TRBD1,CASSGSGGQGGNTIYF,TGTGCCAGCAGTGGATCCGGCGGACAGGGAGGAAACACCATATATTTT
NA,TRBV7-3,TRBJ2-5,NA,CASTPKETQYF,TGTGCCAGCACCCCAAAAGAGACCCAGTACTTC
NA,TRBV6-5,TRBJ2-5,TRBD2,CASWGGQETQYF,TGTGCCTCGTGGGGGGGACAAGAGACCCAGTACTTC
once,TRBV5-4,TRBJ2-5,NA,CASSLEYETQYF,TGTGCCAGCAGCTTGGAGTATGAGACCCAGTACTTC
NA,TRBV5-8,TRBJ1-1,NA,CASKGRHSLNTEAFF,TGTGCCAGCAAGGGGCGCCACTCCCTGAACACTGAAGCTTTCTTT
few,TRBV28,TRBJ2-7,NA,CASSVMYEQYF,TGTGCCAGCAGTGTTATGTACGAGCAGTACTTC